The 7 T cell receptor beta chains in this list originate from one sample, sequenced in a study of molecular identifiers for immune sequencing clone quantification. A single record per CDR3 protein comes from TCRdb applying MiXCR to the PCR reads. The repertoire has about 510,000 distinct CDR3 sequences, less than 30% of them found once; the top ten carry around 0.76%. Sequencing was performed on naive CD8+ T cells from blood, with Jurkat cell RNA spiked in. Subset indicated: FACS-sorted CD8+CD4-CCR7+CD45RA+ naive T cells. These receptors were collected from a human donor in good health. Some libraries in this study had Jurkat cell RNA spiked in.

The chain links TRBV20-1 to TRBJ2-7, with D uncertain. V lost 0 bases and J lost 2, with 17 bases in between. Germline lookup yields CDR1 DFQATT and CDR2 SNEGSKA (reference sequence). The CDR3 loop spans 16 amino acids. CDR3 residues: CSAREGSDGSTYEQYF. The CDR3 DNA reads TGCAGTGCTAGAGAAGGATCAGACGGGTCAACCTACGAGCAGTACTTC.

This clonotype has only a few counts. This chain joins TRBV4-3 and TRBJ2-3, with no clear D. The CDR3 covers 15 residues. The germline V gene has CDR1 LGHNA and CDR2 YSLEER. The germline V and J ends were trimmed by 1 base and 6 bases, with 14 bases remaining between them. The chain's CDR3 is CASSQGVVLGDTQYF. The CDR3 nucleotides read TGCGCCAGCAGCCAAGGGGTGGTTTTGGGGGATACGCAGTATTTT.

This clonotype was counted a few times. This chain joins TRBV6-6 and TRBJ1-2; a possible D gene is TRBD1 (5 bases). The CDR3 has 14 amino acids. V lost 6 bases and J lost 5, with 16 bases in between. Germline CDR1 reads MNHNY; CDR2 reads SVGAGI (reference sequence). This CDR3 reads CASRSWRGRYGYTF. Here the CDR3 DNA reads TGTGCCAGCAGGTCCTGGAGGGGACGATATGGCTACACCTTC.

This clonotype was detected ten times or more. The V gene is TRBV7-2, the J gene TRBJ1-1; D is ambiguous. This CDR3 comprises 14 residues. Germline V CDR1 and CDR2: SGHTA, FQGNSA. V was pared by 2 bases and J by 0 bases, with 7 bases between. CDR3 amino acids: CASSLTQMNTEAFF. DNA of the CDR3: TGTGCCAGCAGCTTAACGCAGATGAACACTGAAGCTTTCTTT.

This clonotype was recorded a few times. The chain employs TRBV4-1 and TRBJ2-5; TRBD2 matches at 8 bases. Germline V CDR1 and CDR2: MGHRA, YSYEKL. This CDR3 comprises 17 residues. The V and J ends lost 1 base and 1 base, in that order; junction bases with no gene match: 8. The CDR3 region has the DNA TGCGCCAGCAGCCAAGGTTATGTGCTAGCGGGCCAAGAGACCCAGTACTTC. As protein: CASSQGYVLAGQETQYF.

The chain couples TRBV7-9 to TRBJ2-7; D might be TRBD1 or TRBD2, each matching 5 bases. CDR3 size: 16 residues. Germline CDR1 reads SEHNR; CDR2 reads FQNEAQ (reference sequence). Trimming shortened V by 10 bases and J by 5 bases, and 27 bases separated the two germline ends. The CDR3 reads CATSIAGRVAPDEQYF. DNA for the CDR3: TGTGCCACCTCCATCGCGGGCAGGGTTGCTCCGGACGAGCAGTACTTC.

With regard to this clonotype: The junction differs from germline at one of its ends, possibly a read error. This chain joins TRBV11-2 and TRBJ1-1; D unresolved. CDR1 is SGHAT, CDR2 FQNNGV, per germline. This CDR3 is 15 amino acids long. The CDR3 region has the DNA TGTTCCAGCAGCTTAGAGATGACCTTGAACACTGAAGCTTTCTTT. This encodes CSSSLEMTLNTEAFF.